Below, 21 T cell receptor beta chains from the same sample are listed, as sequenced in a study of beta chain features in type 1 diabetes. These receptors' antigens are unknown. Study findings and constraints: In all four CD4+ subsets, TCRB CDR3 length was significantly, moderately reduced in type 1 diabetes.

Sequenced material consisted of expressed TCRB transcripts (all of the isolated RNA was reverse transcribed). The repertoire was sequenced with immunoSEQ multiplex PCR; TCRdb's copy has only in-frame clones and lacks some. The table lists 600,000 to 700,000 clones, around 12% of them singletons. Sequencing was done on a sample of naive CD4+ T cells from blood. These receptors came from a man under 40 with type 1 diabetes.

This clone was detected a few times. The chain carries TRBV5-4 and TRBJ2-1; 10 nucleotides match TRBD1. The germline V gene encodes CDR1 SGHNT and CDR2 YYREEE (reference sequence). The CDR3 has 15 amino acids. Trimming cost V 0 bases and J 6 bases; bases outside gene matches: 3. Here the CDR3 DNA reads TGTGCCAGCAGCTTGGCCTGGGACAGGGGCAATGAGCAGTTCTTC. It codes for CASSLAWDRGNEQFF.

This clone was seen a few times. V and J are TRBV7-9 and TRBJ2-3; tentative D call: TRBD2 (6 bases). V was trimmed by 7 bases and J by 0 bases, leaving 11 bases between them. The CDR3 has 14 amino acids. Germline V CDR1 and CDR2: SEHNR, FQNEAQ (reference sequence). The CDR3 region is CASTPGTSTDTQYF. The CDR3 DNA is TGTGCCAGCACCCCGGGGACTAGCACAGATACGCAGTATTTT.

The chain uses TRBV5-6 and TRBJ2-2, with D hard to call. The V end was cut by 5 bases, the J end by 1 base, with 6 bases between. The V gene's germline CDR1 is SGHDT and CDR2 YYEEEE. The CDR3 consists of 13 residues. The CDR3 bases are TGTGCCAGCAGGGACCAGAACACCGGGGAGCTGTTTTTT. It encodes CASRDQNTGELFF.

V and J are TRBV25-1 and TRBJ1-6; 11 nucleotides line up with TRBD1. The CDR3 is made up of 14 amino acids. The junction had 2 bases not matched to a gene; V was cut back by 6 bases and J by 7 bases. Germline-derived CDR1 and CDR2 are MGHDK and SYGVNS. The CDR3 sequence is CASSGQGANSPLHF. CDR3 coding DNA: TGTGCCAGCAGCGGACAGGGGGCGAATTCACCCCTCCACTTT.

The chain is built from TRBV19 and TRBJ2-3; D remains ambiguous. Germline values: CDR1 LNHDA, CDR2 SQIVND (reference sequence). The V gene lost 7 bases and the J gene lost 6 bases, with 17 bases spanning the gap. This CDR3 is 14 amino acids long. The CDR3: CASTPGRPADTQYF. The CDR3, as DNA: TGTGCCAGTACCCCCGGTCGTCCCGCGGATACGCAGTATTTT.

This clone occurred once. This chain uses TRBV5-1 with TRBJ1-6; D is unclear. Trimming cost V 0 bases and J 7 bases, with 8 bases left between them. Germline V lookup: CDR1 SGHRS, CDR2 YFSETQ. The CDR3 has 14 residues. CDR3: CASSLGLGNSPLHF. CDR3 nucleotides: TGCGCCAGCAGCTTGGGGTTGGGCAATTCACCCCTCCACTTT.

V gene TRBV7-2 combines with J gene TRBJ2-5; 13 bases fit TRBD2. This CDR3 contains 16 residues. Germline assignment: CDR1 SGHTA and CDR2 FQGNSA. V was pared by 5 bases and J by 4 bases, with 7 bases of the junction left unmatched. This CDR3 is CASSETSGGASETQYF. CDR3 DNA sequence: TGTGCCAGCAGCGAAACTAGCGGGGGGGCGTCAGAGACCCAGTACTTC.

The chain has TRBV7-9 and TRBJ1-2, with no clear D. In germline, CDR1 is SEHNR, CDR2 FQNEAQ (reference sequence). Deletions cut 6 bases from V and 5 bases from J, with 4 bases between. The CDR3 consists of 10 residues. The CDR3 here is CASSRYGYTF. In DNA, the CDR3 is TGTGCCAGCAGTCGTTATGGCTACACCTTC.

The rearrangement joins TRBV14 to TRBJ1-2; 9 positions match TRBD1. The ends lost 3 bases at V and 5 bases at J; junction bases unmatched: 16. The length of the CDR3 is 18 residues. Per germline, CDR1 SGHDN and CDR2 FVKESK. CDR3 nucleotide sequence: TGTGCCAGCAGCCATTACTCGCCGCCGGGACAGGGTGAATATGGCTACACCTTC. Amino acids: CASSHYSPPGQGEYGYTF.

This clone was detected only a few times. The V gene is TRBV18, the J gene TRBJ2-1, with a tentative D call TRBD2 (7 bases). The CDR3 sequence is 12 residues long. Trimming removed 6 bases at V and 8 bases at J, with 11 bases between. The V gene's germline CDR1 is KGHSH and CDR2 LQKENI. The CDR3 protein is CASSRGADEQFF. CDR3 sequence (DNA): TGTGCCAGCTCTCGGGGGGCTGATGAGCAGTTCTTC.

The chain combines TRBV7-2 with TRBJ2-5; a possible D gene is TRBD2 (5 bases). Trimming cost V 1 base and J 4 bases, with 13 bases left between them. The CDR3 length is 15 residues. In germline, CDR1 is SGHTA, CDR2 FQGNSA. The DNA for the CDR3 is TGTGCCAGCAGCTTAGGGACCCTAGCAGGAGAGACCCAGTACTTC. Its protein product is CASSLGTLAGETQYF.

In this sample, this clone turned up a few times. This rearrangement joins TRBV28 to TRBJ1-2; possibly TRBD1 for D (5 bases). Trimming removed 7 bases from V and 3 bases from J, with 18 bases in between. In germline, CDR1 is MDHEN, CDR2 SYDVKM. The CDR3 runs 15 residues. CDR3 sequence: CASTPYFGGDYGYTF. In DNA form, the CDR3 reads TGTGCCAGCACCCCTTATTTTGGGGGGGACTATGGCTACACCTTC.

The J gene is TRBJ2-5, the V gene TRBV7-6, with 7 bases lining up with TRBD1. The germline CDR1 and CDR2 sequences are SGHVS and FNYEAQ. Trimming cost V 5 bases and J 1 base; bases outside gene matches: 7. The CDR3 spans 15 residues. CDR3 nucleotides: TGTGCCAGCAGCCAAAGGGACAGACCCCAAGAGACCCAGTACTTC. It encodes CASSQRDRPQETQYF. The complete variable domain, with remaining parts taken from reference TRBV7-6 and TRBJ2-5, reads GAGVSQSPRYKVTKRGQDVALRCDPISGHVSLYWYRQALGQGPEFLTYFNYEAQQDKSGLPNDRFSAERPEGSISTLTIQRTEQRDSAMYRCASSQRDRPQETQYFGPGTRLLVL.

The gene calls are TRBV4-3 and TRBJ2-3, with TRBD2 matching over 13 bases. This CDR3 has 16 residues. V was pared by 2 bases and J by 3 bases, with 2 bases of the junction left unmatched. From germline, CDR1 is LGHNA and CDR2 YSLEER. Here the CDR3 reads CASSQTSGGATDTQYF. The DNA for the CDR3 is TGCGCCAGCAGCCAAACTAGCGGGGGGGCAACAGATACGCAGTATTTT.

A few counts support this clone. The chain is built from TRBV18 and TRBJ2-4, with unresolved D. This CDR3 has 15 residues. V lost 3 bases to trimming and J lost 0 bases, with 9 bases between them. Germline assignment: CDR1 KGHSH and CDR2 LQKENI. The CDR3 region is CASSPSDGAKNIQYF. The CDR3 DNA is TGTGCCAGCTCACCCTCGGACGGAGCCAAAAACATTCAGTACTTC. Combining the CDR3 with reference TRBV18 and TRBJ2-4 gives the whole variable domain NAGVMQNPRHLVRRRGQEARLRCSPMKGHSHVYWYRQLPEEGLKFMVYLQKENIIDESGMPKERFSAEFPKEGPSILRIQQVVRGDSAAYFCASSPSDGAKNIQYFGAGTRLSVL.

In this sample, this clone turned up a few times. The chain links TRBV7-2 to TRBJ1-5, with TRBD1 identical over 10 bases. Germline trimming cut 7 bases from V and 7 bases from J; bases unmatched to any gene: 10. The CDR3 contains 15 residues. Germline V gene sequence: CDR1 SGHTA, CDR2 FQGNSA. CDR3 region: CASTVGQGMGQPQHF. In DNA, the CDR3 is TGTGCCAGCACCGTGGGACAGGGGATGGGCCAGCCCCAGCATTTT.

The table lists this clone with a few counts. The chain uses TRBV30 and TRBJ2-1, with D hard to call. The germline V gene encodes CDR1 GTSNPN and CDR2 SVGIG (reference sequence). Trimming removed 0 bases from V and 3 bases from J, with 9 bases in between. This CDR3 region has 14 residues. The CDR3 DNA reads as TGTGCCTGGAGTGTATCGGCCCTCTACAATGAGCAGTTCTTC. Translated: CAWSVSALYNEQFF.

This clone was seen more than once but under ten times. CDR3 sequence (DNA): TGTGCCAGCAGTGTAACGTACGGCCCGGGAGGCTACACCTTC. This translates into CASSVTYGPGGYTF. The chain is built from TRBV27 and TRBJ1-2; the D is unclear. The CDR3 runs 14 residues. Looked up from germline, CDR1 is MNHEY and CDR2 is SMNVEV (reference sequence). Trimming stripped 5 bases from V and 8 bases from J, with 18 bases between.

This clone was picked up a small number of times. The chain combines TRBV15 with TRBJ1-2; D remains ambiguous. The CDR3 runs 13 residues. Trimming left V 3 bases short and J 4 bases short, with 9 bases between. Germline V gene sequence: CDR1 LNHNV, CDR2 YYDKDF (reference sequence). The CDR3 DNA reads as TGTGCCACCAGCAGTGGGTCGTTCTATGGCTACACCTTC. Translating gives CATSSGSFYGYTF.

This clone was observed a handful of times. The chain's CDR3 is CASSPPNGGRRYEQYF. CDR3 coding DNA: TGTGCCAGCTCACCACCCAATGGGGGACGGCGGTACGAGCAGTACTTC. The chain carries TRBV18 and TRBJ2-7; D is tentatively TRBD1 or TRBD2 (5 bases each). The germline gives CDR1 KGHSH, CDR2 LQKENI. Trimming took 0 bases from V and 4 from J, leaving 16 bases between them. CDR3 length equals 16 residues.

This clone was picked up a small number of times. The chain joins TRBV5-1 to TRBJ2-1, with D hard to call. From germline, CDR1 is SGHRS and CDR2 YFSETQ. V gave up 0 bases and J gave up 8 bases, with 15 bases separating them. This CDR3 contains 15 residues. CDR3 coding DNA: TGCGCCAGCAGCTTGGTTTGGGGTCTCAGCGATGAGCAGTTCTTC. It encodes CASSLVWGLSDEQFF.